These 22 T cell receptor beta chains originate from one sample sequenced in a study of type 1 regulatory T cells. MiXCR, run by TCRdb on the reads, gives a single entry per CDR3 protein. The table has about 97,000 distinct CDR3 sequences, about 28% seen once. The sequenced material came from CD4+ T cells, either the whole sample or a sorted fraction (not recorded which). Receptors originate from a human donor in good health.

V gene TRBV7-2 combines with J gene TRBJ2-5; 11 bases match TRBD2. CDR1 and CDR2 from the germline V gene are SGHTA and FQGNSA. The CDR3 runs to 16 residues. The ends lost 8 bases at V and 5 bases at J; junction bases unmatched: 13. The CDR3 DNA sequence: TGTGCCAGCGCGCCTGGGGGAATAGCGGGAGGGGAGACCCAGTACTTC. Translation gives CASAPGGIAGGETQYF.

This clonotype showed up just a few times. This rearrangement joins TRBV12-3 or TRBV12-4 to TRBJ2-2; perhaps TRBD2 as D (6 bases). V lost 0 bases and J 6 bases, leaving 8 bases between the germline ends. The CDR3 has 14 residues. CDR3 sequence (DNA): TGTGCCAGCAGTTTAGCCGGGACTCCCGGGGAGCTGTTTTTT. It is translated as CASSLAGTPGELFF.

This clonotype has only a few counts. The chain employs TRBV9 and TRBJ2-5, with D unclear. Per the germline V gene, CDR1 is SGDLS and CDR2 is YYNGEE. V was pared by 4 bases and J by 2 bases, with 12 bases between. This CDR3 region has 14 residues. This chain's CDR3 is CASSPRRYQETQYF. DNA for the CDR3: TGTGCCAGCAGCCCCAGACGATATCAAGAGACCCAGTACTTC. Complete variable domain (other parts from reference TRBV9 and TRBJ2-5): DSGVTQTPKHLITATGQRVTLRCSPRSGDLSVYWYQQSLDQGLQFLIQYYNGEERAKGNILERFSAQQFPDLHSELNLSSLELGDSALYFCASSPRRYQETQYFGPGTRLLVL.

The V gene is TRBV21-1, the J gene TRBJ2-7; the D call in the table, TRBD1, was not verified against the DNA. TRBV21-1 corresponds to a pseudogene. The CDR3 is made up of 17 amino acids. The chain's CDR3 is CASSKARPGLFHYEQYF. The CDR3, as DNA: TGTGCCAGCAGCAAAGCGCGCCCGGGGCTGTTTCACTACGAGCAGTACTTC.

V and J are TRBV29-1 and TRBJ2-7; perhaps D is TRBD1 or TRBD2 (5 bases each). Germline V gene sequence: CDR1 SQVTM, CDR2 ANQGSEA. V shed 3 bases and J shed 3 bases, with 15 bases lying between them. This CDR3 is built from 14 residues. In DNA form, the CDR3 reads TGCAGCGTTGAGATCCAGGGACCGGACTACGAGCAGTACTTC. It encodes CSVEIQGPDYEQYF.

The V call is TRBV3-1, the J call TRBJ2-5; D might be TRBD2 (5 bases). Trimming removed 3 bases from V and 10 bases from J, with 21 bases in between. The CDR3 length is 15 residues. Germline values: CDR1 LGHDT, CDR2 YNNKEL (reference sequence). CDR3 sequence reads: CASSHVASVERSQYF. The CDR3, as DNA: TGTGCCAGCAGCCACGTCGCAAGTGTAGAGCGGAGCCAGTACTTC.

The chain uses TRBV5-5 and TRBJ2-1; D possibly matches TRBD1 or TRBD2 (6 bases each). The ends were cut back, 0 bases at V and 8 bases at J, with 12 bases in the middle. CDR1 is SGHKS and CDR2 is YYEKEE in the germline V gene (reference sequence). There are 14 residues in the CDR3. The CDR3 DNA is TGTGCCAGCAGCTTGGCAGCAAGGGGGGATGAGCAGTTCTTC. Protein: CASSLAARGDEQFF.

The V and J genes are TRBV7-9 and TRBJ1-1; 7 bases align to TRBD1. This CDR3 has 18 residues. Per the germline V gene, CDR1 is SEHNR and CDR2 is FQNEAQ (reference sequence). V was pared by 3 bases and J by 4 bases, with 17 bases of the junction left unmatched. The CDR3 DNA follows: TGTGCCAGCAGCTTGAGTTATCCTAAAGGGGGCGTGGGCACTGAAGCTTTCTTT. It codes for CASSLSYPKGGVGTEAFF. The whole variable domain, remainder taken from reference TRBV7-9 and TRBJ1-1, is DTGVSQNPRHKITKRGQNVTFRCDPISEHNRLYWYRQTLGQGPEFLTYFQNEAQLEKSRLLSDRFSAERPKGSFSTLEIQRTEQGDSAMYLCASSLSYPKGGVGTEAFFGQGTRLTVV.

A word on this clonotype: The junction differs from germline at one of its ends, possibly a read error. V and J are TRBV5-1 and TRBJ2-6, with a tentative D call TRBD1 (5 bases). Germline values: CDR1 SGHRS, CDR2 YFSETQ. The CDR3 length is 15 residues. The CDR3 coding sequence is TGCGCCAGCAGCTTGTCATTCTCTGGGGCTAACGTCCTGACTTTC. It specifies CASSLSFSGANVLTF.

This clonotype was detected only a few times. This sequence joins TRBV19 and TRBJ2-3; the D gene is possibly TRBD1 (6 bases). V shed 7 bases and J shed 2 bases, with 13 bases lying between them. Germline V gene sequence: CDR1 LNHDA, CDR2 SQIVND (reference sequence). The length of the CDR3 is 14 residues. CDR3 region: CASTPGHHTDTQYF. The CDR3 nucleotides read TGTGCCAGTACCCCGGGACATCACACAGATACGCAGTATTTT. Filled out from reference TRBV19 and TRBJ2-3, the complete variable domain reads DGGITQSPKYLFRKEGQNVTLSCEQNLNHDAMYWYRQDPGQGLRLIYYSQIVNDFQKGDIAEGYSVSREKKESFPLTVTSAQKNPTAFYLCASTPGHHTDTQYFGPGTRLTVL.

The chain carries TRBV9 and TRBJ2-5; 8 bases agree with TRBD2. Unmatched junction bases numbered 5, after V lost 0 bases and J lost 1 base. Germline V gene sequence: CDR1 SGDLS, CDR2 YYNGEE. CDR3 length: 16 amino acids. CDR3 amino acids: CASSVGSGSSQETQYF. The CDR3 DNA is TGTGCCAGCAGCGTAGGCAGCGGGAGTTCCCAAGAGACCCAGTACTTC.

This clonotype was seen more than once but under ten times. This chain connects TRBV9 to TRBJ2-1; perhaps TRBD2 as D (7 bases). V was pared by 4 bases and J by 1 base, with 18 bases between. Germline V gene sequence: CDR1 SGDLS, CDR2 YYNGEE. The CDR3 is 17 residues long. The CDR3 region is CASSFRGGRGSYNEQFF. The CDR3 DNA reads TGTGCCAGCAGCTTCAGGGGCGGGAGAGGGTCCTACAATGAGCAGTTCTTC. Using reference TRBV9 and TRBJ2-1 for the parts outside the CDR3, the full variable domain is DSGVTQTPKHLITATGQRVTLRCSPRSGDLSVYWYQQSLDQGLQFLIQYYNGEERAKGNILERFSAQQFPDLHSELNLSSLELGDSALYFCASSFRGGRGSYNEQFFGPGTRLTVL.

This clonotype occurred a few times. The V call is TRBV12-3 or TRBV12-4, the J call TRBJ2-5, with D uncertain. V lost 2 bases, J lost 5 bases, and 12 bases lay in between. This CDR3 spans 14 amino acids. The DNA of the CDR3 is TGTGCCAGCAGTTTATCTGGAGTCCTTGAGACCCAGTACTTC. As protein: CASSLSGVLETQYF.

The chain joins TRBV9 to TRBJ2-2; no definite D call. The CDR3 has 15 residues. In germline, CDR1 is SGDLS, CDR2 YYNGEE. Trimming cost V 0 bases and J 4 bases, with 10 bases left between them. CDR3 in DNA: TGTGCCAGCAGCGTAGGAGTTTTCGGCACCGGGGAGCTGTTTTTT. It is translated as CASSVGVFGTGELFF.

This clonotype was found a few times. The chain links TRBV2 to TRBJ2-3; 7 bases fit TRBD2. CDR1 and CDR2 (germline): SNHLY, FYNNEI. J gave up 4 bases and V 6 bases, and 10 bases lay outside the gene matches. The CDR3 totals 15 residues. DNA of the CDR3: TGTGCCAGCAGCCTTCCGGGACTAACCCCAGATACGCAGTATTTT. Protein product: CASSLPGLTPDTQYF. The full variable domain, completed using reference TRBV2 and TRBJ2-3, is EPEVTQTPSHQVTQMGQEVILRCVPISNHLYFYWYRQILGQKVEFLVSFYNNEISEKSEIFDDQFSVERPDGSNFTLKIRSTKLEDSAMYFCASSLPGLTPDTQYFGPGTRLTVL.

The chain has TRBV7-9 and TRBJ2-5, with D possibly TRBD2 on 5 matching bases. The V gene's germline CDR1 is SEHNR and CDR2 FQNEAQ (reference sequence). V was clipped by 6 bases and J by 7 bases, with 12 bases between them. This CDR3 comprises 12 residues. The DNA of the CDR3 is TGTGCCAGCAGAAAGGTTGCGGGGACCCAGTACTTC. It is translated as CASRKVAGTQYF.

This clonotype was observed a few times. CDR3 protein: CSARGVGEAFF. The CDR3 nucleotides read TGCAGTGCCCGGGGGGTGGGTGAAGCTTTCTTT. This chain connects TRBV20-1 to TRBJ1-1; possibly TRBD1 for D (5 bases). Germline CDR1 is DFQATT and CDR2 is SNEGSKA (reference sequence). This CDR3 is 11 amino acids long. The ends were cut back, 6 bases at V and 7 bases at J, with 12 bases in the middle.

The chain joins TRBV7-2 to TRBJ2-7, with TRBD2 matching over 8 bases. CDR1 and CDR2 from the germline V gene are SGHTA and FQGNSA. Unmatched junction bases numbered 6, after V lost 1 base and J lost 13 bases. The CDR3 consists of 12 residues. The CDR3 loop reads CASSLVGTRLYF. The CDR3 DNA reads as TGTGCCAGCAGCTTAGTGGGGACTAGACTTTACTTC.

This chain joins TRBV10-3 and TRBJ2-2, with 7 bases matching TRBD1. CDR3 length: 15 amino acids. Germline values: CDR1 ENHRY, CDR2 SYGVKD. V was clipped by 2 bases and J by 4 bases; unmatched bases: 4. CDR3 loop: CAISEKGAVTGELFF. Here the CDR3 DNA reads TGTGCCATCAGTGAGAAGGGGGCGGTCACCGGGGAGCTGTTTTTT.

This chain joins TRBV7-9 and TRBJ1-2, with D perhaps matching TRBD1 (6 bases). Germline assignment: CDR1 SEHNR and CDR2 FQNEAQ (reference sequence). The V end was cut by 6 bases, the J end by 1 base, with 21 bases between. The CDR3 covers 17 residues. CDR3 sequence reads: CASSSRPPGHFNYGYTF. For the CDR3, the DNA is TGTGCCAGCAGTAGTCGTCCACCGGGACACTTTAACTATGGCTACACCTTC.

The chain has TRBV20-1 and TRBJ1-1; 9 nucleotides align to TRBD1. This CDR3 comprises 12 residues. The J segment lost 5 bases and the V segment lost 3 bases, leaving 1 base of the junction unmatched. Looked up from germline, CDR1 is DFQATT and CDR2 is SNEGSKA (reference sequence). CDR3 loop: CSARTGGTEAFF. CDR3 DNA: TGCAGTGCTAGGACAGGGGGGACTGAAGCTTTCTTT.

The chain joins TRBV5-1 to TRBJ1-5, with a tentative D call TRBD1 (5 bases). This CDR3 is built from 14 residues. CDR1 and CDR2 from the germline V gene are SGHRS and YFSETQ. V lost 4 bases, J lost 7 bases, and 15 bases lay in between. The CDR3 sequence: CASSPGTSRQPQHF. The CDR3 bases are TGCGCCAGCAGCCCGGGGACCTCCAGGCAGCCCCAGCATTTT. The variable domain in full, with the rest retrieved from reference TRBV5-1 and TRBJ1-5, is KAGVTQTPRYLIKTRGQQVTLSCSPISGHRSVSWYQQTPGQGLQFLFEYFSETQRNKGNFPGRFSGRQFSNSRSEMNVSTLELGDSALYLCASSPGTSRQPQHFGDGTRLSIL.